Shown below are 7 T cell receptor beta chains from a single sample sequenced in a study of T cells in localized non-small cell lung cancer. The assay was immunoSEQ multiplex PCR, and TCRdb's table has in-frame clones only and misses some. This table has approximately 12,000 clones, approximately 82% appearing once. The specimen was peripheral blood, collected before any cancer treatment. The origin of the receptors is a male donor older than 55 with stage I lung adenocarcinoma.

This chain connects TRBV5-4 to TRBJ2-7; D is possibly TRBD2 (6 bases). CDR1 SGHNT and CDR2 YYREEE come from the germline V gene (reference sequence). V dropped 3 bases and J dropped 5 bases, with 12 bases sitting between them. The CDR3 is 13 amino acids. The CDR3 DNA reads TGTGCCAGCAGCTCGGGACTCAAGGACGAGCAGTACTTC. It encodes CASSSGLKDEQYF. The whole variable domain, filled in from reference TRBV5-4 and TRBJ2-7, reads ETGVTQSPTHLIKTRGQQVTLRCSSQSGHNTVSWYQQALGQGPQFIFQYYREEENGRGNFPPRFSGLQFPNYSSELNVNALELDDSALYLCASSSGLKDEQYFGPGTRLTVT.

J is TRBJ2-1 and V is TRBV7-9; D gene unclear. V was cut by 1 base and J by 9 bases, with 4 bases left in between. This CDR3 spans 11 amino acids. From germline, CDR1 is SEHNR and CDR2 FQNEAQ (reference sequence). The CDR3 DNA reads TGTGCCAGCAGCTTAGGGAGTGAGCAGTTCTTC. Its protein product is CASSLGSEQFF.

The chain is built from TRBV5-1 and TRBJ2-3; TRBD1 agrees at 7 bases. Germline-derived CDR1 and CDR2 are SGHRS and YFSETQ. Trimming at V came to 4 bases and at J to 0 bases, leaving 5 bases not matched to a gene. This CDR3 is built from 15 residues. DNA for the CDR3: TGCGCCAGCAGCAAAACGGGACAGAGCACAGATACGCAGTATTTT. Encoded protein: CASSKTGQSTDTQYF.

This clone showed up just once. The V call is TRBV28, the J call TRBJ2-7; 7 nucleotides line up with TRBD1. Germline V gives CDR1 MDHEN, CDR2 SYDVKM. The CDR3 covers 13 residues. V lost 5 bases and J lost 2; bases outside the gene matches: 3. CDR3: CASSRQGAYEQYF. The CDR3 nucleotides are TGTGCCAGCAGTCGGCAGGGGGCCTACGAGCAGTACTTC.

The chain recombines TRBV5-6 with TRBJ2-7; no clear D gene. Trimming stripped 0 bases from V and 2 bases from J, with 9 bases between. The CDR3 extends over 14 amino acids. CDR1 is SGHDT, CDR2 YYEEEE, per germline. As DNA, the CDR3 is TGTGCCAGCAGCTTGGTCGGTGGAACCTACGAGCAGTACTTC. Residues: CASSLVGGTYEQYF.

J is TRBJ1-2 and V is TRBV5-1, with D perhaps TRBD1 (5 bases). Trimming shortened V by 3 bases and J by 2 bases, and 26 bases separated the two germline ends. CDR3 length: 19 residues. Germline V gene lookup returns CDR1 SGHRS and CDR2 YFSETQ. Here the CDR3 reads CASSSQKPGTDGGNYGYTF. The CDR3 DNA reads as TGCGCCAGCAGCTCCCAAAAACCCGGGACGGATGGTGGAAACTATGGCTACACCTTC.

The CDR3 DNA is TGCGCCAGCGCCCAGTTCGTGGGGTATGAGACCCAGTACTTC. The encoded protein is CASAQFVGYETQYF. The chain has TRBV5-1 and TRBJ2-5; D is unresolved. Germline CDR1 and CDR2: SGHRS and YFSETQ. Between the trimmed V and J ends, which lost 7 bases and 5 bases, there was a span of 18 bases. The CDR3 is made up of 14 amino acids.